The 29 T cell receptor beta chains below were found in one sample sequenced in a study of blood T cell repertoires in COVID-19. Repertoires were generated with immunoSEQ multiplex PCR, while TCRdb's copy carries only in-frame clones and drops some. The data hold about 68,000 clones, with 70% to 90% observed a single time. Sequencing used peripheral blood. The origin of the receptors is a woman aged 45 to 65 with COVID-19, enrolled during active disease.

V gene TRBV20-1 combines with J gene TRBJ2-1; maybe TRBD2 (6 bases). The germline V gene has CDR1 DFQATT and CDR2 SNEGSKA (reference sequence). V was pared by 3 bases and J by 0 bases, with 18 bases between. The CDR3 extends over 17 amino acids. For the CDR3, the DNA is TGCAGTGCTAGTACGGGACTCCGAGTGGGCTCCTACAATGAGCAGTTCTTC. Residues: CSASTGLRVGSYNEQFF.

This sequence joins TRBV21-1 and TRBJ2-1; the tabulated D call, TRBD2, remains unverified against the DNA. TRBV21-1 is flagged as a pseudogene. CDR3 length: 14 residues. The CDR3 spells CASASVAVYNEQFF. The CDR3, as DNA: TGTGCCAGCGCGTCGGTGGCGGTCTACAATGAGCAGTTCTTC.

This clone was seen only a few times. CDR3 nucleotide sequence: TGTGCCAGCAGCTTGAATCCGGAGGAGAACACTGAAGCTTTCTTT. Translation gives CASSLNPEENTEAFF. The chain recombines TRBV5-6 with TRBJ1-1; the D is unclear. The V gene's germline CDR1 is SGHDT and CDR2 YYEEEE. V was cut by 1 base and J by 1 base, with 11 bases left in between. The CDR3 consists of 15 residues.

The V gene is TRBV11-2, the J gene TRBJ2-1; D perhaps matches TRBD2 (5 bases). CDR1 and CDR2 from the germline V gene are SGHAT and FQNNGV. The V and J ends lost 1 base and 7 bases respectively, with 20 bases between them. This CDR3 contains 17 residues. The DNA for the CDR3 is TGTGCCAGCAGCTTAGGATCTTTGTGGAGGCAGCGGAATGAGCAGTTCTTC. Amino acid sequence: CASSLGSLWRQRNEQFF.

The chain couples TRBV27 to TRBJ2-5; D unresolved. Germline lookup yields CDR1 MNHEY and CDR2 SMNVEV (reference sequence). V was shortened by 2 bases and J by 2 bases, with 6 bases between the two germline ends. This CDR3 is built from 13 residues. This chain's CDR3 is CASSLPLQETQYF. The CDR3 DNA reads as TGTGCCAGCAGTTTACCGCTACAAGAGACCCAGTACTTC.

V usage is TRBV3-1 (or the pseudogene TRBV3-2) and J usage is TRBJ2-7; perhaps TRBD2 as D (6 bases). This CDR3 has 15 residues. Germline V gene lookup returns CDR1 LGHDT and CDR2 YNNKEL (reference sequence). V was shortened by 4 bases and J by 2 bases, with 15 bases between the two germline ends. This CDR3 reads CASSLSRDLAYEQYF. The CDR3 nucleotides read TGTGCCAGCAGCCTCAGTCGGGACTTAGCCTACGAGCAGTACTTC.

The CDR3 DNA follows: TGTGCCAGCAGAGGGACAGGGGGAGGGGAGACCCAGTACTTC. This translates into CASRGTGGGETQYF. The rearrangement links TRBV2 to TRBJ2-5; 11 bases line up with TRBD1. This CDR3 is 14 amino acids long. From germline, CDR1 is SNHLY and CDR2 FYNNEI. With V trimmed by 6 bases and J by 5 bases, 5 bases remained unmatched.

This chain uses TRBV6-5 with TRBJ2-1; tentative D call: TRBD2 (8 bases). In germline, CDR1 is MNHEY, CDR2 SVGAGI. Deletions cut 5 bases from V and 7 bases from J, with 18 bases between. This CDR3 has 15 amino acids. The CDR3 region is CASSTRQGGGNEQFF. In DNA form, the CDR3 reads TGTGCCAGCAGTACCCGACAGGGCGGGGGGAATGAGCAGTTCTTC.

The count of this clone is one. The J gene is TRBJ2-6, the V gene TRBV10-3; D is perhaps TRBD2 (5 bases). The CDR3 extends over 20 amino acids. The V and J ends lost 0 bases and 0 bases respectively, with 18 bases between them. CDR1 is ENHRY, CDR2 SYGVKD, per germline. This chain's CDR3 is CAISESIGGPEGSGANVLTF. CDR3 bases: TGTGCCATCAGTGAGTCGATTGGTGGGCCAGAGGGCTCTGGGGCCAACGTCCTGACTTTC.

This clone was detected ten times or more. V is TRBV7-6 and J is TRBJ2-1; D is ambiguous. Per germline, CDR1 SGHVS and CDR2 FNYEAQ. Between the trimmed V and J ends, which lost 5 bases and 9 bases, there was a span of 11 bases. The CDR3 totals 12 residues. The DNA for the CDR3 is TGTGCCAGCAGCCAGACTGGCGGTGAGCAGTTCTTC. It specifies CASSQTGGEQFF. Supplemented by reference TRBV7-6 and TRBJ2-1, the full variable domain reads GAGVSQSPRYKVTKRGQDVALRCDPISGHVSLYWYRQALGQGPEFLTYFNYEAQQDKSGLPNDRFSAERPEGSISTLTIQRTEQRDSAMYRCASSQTGGEQFFGPGTRLTVL.

The chain joins TRBV12-3 or TRBV12-4 to TRBJ1-1, with unresolved D. Trimming removed 3 bases from V and 5 bases from J, with 7 bases in between. The CDR3 runs to 12 residues. DNA of the CDR3: TGTGCCAGCAGTTTTGCGGGAACTGAAGCTTTCTTT. Protein: CASSFAGTEAFF.

The genes are TRBV12-2 and TRBJ2-3; no DNA check was done on the table's D call, TRBD2. TRBV12-2 is annotated as a pseudogene. The CDR3 has 20 amino acids. CDR3 region: CASRLASSGIKPLGTDTQYF. The CDR3 DNA sequence: TGTGCAAGTCGCTTAGCGTCTAGCGGGATTAAGCCCTTGGGCACAGATACGCAGTATTTT.

This clone was observed a few times. The CDR3 sequence: CASSRDSNTEAFF. The CDR3 nucleotides are TGCGCCAGCAGCCGGGACAGTAACACTGAAGCTTTCTTT. The V gene is TRBV5-1, the J gene TRBJ1-1; 7 bases agree with TRBD1. Germline CDR1 and CDR2: SGHRS and YFSETQ. Germline trimming cut 4 bases from V and 2 bases from J; bases unmatched to any gene: 2. This CDR3 is built from 13 residues.

V usage is TRBV6-1 and J usage is TRBJ2-3, with D possibly TRBD2 on 6 matching bases. CDR3 length: 16 amino acids. CDR1 and CDR2 from the germline V gene are MNHNS and SASEGT. V was cut by 3 bases and J by 2 bases, with 15 bases left in between. Here the CDR3 reads CASSEGLSRATDTQYF. The CDR3 coding sequence is TGTGCCAGCAGTGAGGGACTTTCCAGAGCCACAGATACGCAGTATTTT.

J is TRBJ1-5 and V is TRBV6-5; D call uncertain. Looked up from germline, CDR1 is MNHEY and CDR2 is SVGAGI. V lost 8 bases and J 7 bases, leaving 12 bases between the germline ends. There are 12 residues in the CDR3. The DNA of the CDR3 is TGTGCCAGCGCACAGAGACAACAGCCCCAGCATTTT. Translation: CASAQRQQPQHF.

The V gene is TRBV12-3 or TRBV12-4, the J gene TRBJ2-7, with 7 bases aligning to TRBD1. Trimming took 6 bases from V and 5 from J; bases not matched to a gene: 7. The CDR3 has 13 residues. This CDR3 is CASSKTGSNEQYF. In DNA, the CDR3 is TGTGCCAGCAGCAAGACAGGGAGCAACGAGCAGTACTTC.

V gene TRBV28 combines with J gene TRBJ1-4; TRBD1 agrees at 7 bases. Germline CDR1 reads MDHEN; CDR2 reads SYDVKM. V gave up 7 bases and J gave up 2 bases; unmatched junction bases: 10. The CDR3 has 16 amino acids. CDR3 in amino acids: CASTGGRINTNEKLFF. The CDR3 nucleotides read TGTGCCAGCACAGGGGGGCGCATAAATACTAATGAAAAACTGTTTTTT.

This clone was detected once. The V and J genes are TRBV7-9 and TRBJ2-7; the match to TRBD2 covers 9 bases. J was trimmed by 5 bases and V by 4 bases; bases with no gene match: 9. CDR1 is SEHNR and CDR2 is FQNEAQ in the germline V gene (reference sequence). The CDR3 runs 15 residues. CDR3 amino acids: CASSSWREGLHEQYF. The DNA of the CDR3 is TGTGCCAGCAGCTCTTGGCGGGAGGGCCTTCACGAGCAGTACTTC.

This sequence joins TRBV6-5 and TRBJ2-7; tentatively, D is TRBD2 (5 bases). CDR3 length: 13 amino acids. The germline V and J ends were trimmed by 6 bases and 5 bases, with 14 bases remaining between them. The germline gives CDR1 MNHEY, CDR2 SVGAGI. The CDR3 nucleotides are TGTGCCAGCAGCCGGGGTCCCACGCACGAGCAGTACTTC. Its protein product is CASSRGPTHEQYF.

The CDR3 region has the DNA TGTGCCAGTAGTATGGCGACAGGTGGCGAGCAGTACTTC. Protein sequence: CASSMATGGEQYF. The genes are TRBV19 and TRBJ2-7, with D possibly TRBD1 on 6 matching bases. Per germline, CDR1 LNHDA and CDR2 SQIVND (reference sequence). The CDR3 has 13 residues. The ends were cut back, 3 bases at V and 6 bases at J, with 12 bases in the middle. The whole variable domain, filled in from reference TRBV19 and TRBJ2-7, reads DGGITQSPKYLFRKEGQNVTLSCEQNLNHDAMYWYRQDPGQGLRLIYYSQIVNDFQKGDIAEGYSVSREKKESFPLTVTSAQKNPTAFYLCASSMATGGEQYFGPGTRLTVT.

This chain connects TRBV2 to TRBJ2-1; D is undetermined. This CDR3 comprises 12 residues. The germline V gene has CDR1 SNHLY and CDR2 FYNNEI. The ends were cut back, 5 bases at V and 9 bases at J, with 11 bases in the middle. Here the CDR3 DNA reads TGTGCCAGCAGTCTCACAACCCCTGAGCAGTTCTTC. As protein: CASSLTTPEQFF.

V is TRBV28 and J is TRBJ1-4; weak D call: TRBD1 (6 bases). There are 14 residues in the CDR3. Germline V gene lookup returns CDR1 MDHEN and CDR2 SYDVKM. Trimming removed 6 bases at V and 8 bases at J, with 16 bases between. In DNA form, the CDR3 reads TGTGCCAGCAGCAGGGACATCCAAAGGGAAAAACTGTTTTTT. Translation: CASSRDIQREKLFF.

CDR3: CASSFLATSDTQYF. The CDR3 DNA follows: TGTGCCAGCAGCTTTCTAGCAACCTCAGATACGCAGTATTTT. The rearrangement uses TRBV11-3 and TRBJ2-3; TRBD2 might be the D (5 bases). The germline CDR1 and CDR2 sequences are SGHNT and YENEEA. V lost 3 bases and J 4 bases, leaving 11 bases between the germline ends. The CDR3 is 14 residues long.

V is TRBV4-2 and J is TRBJ2-7; 7 bases agree with TRBD1. V trimming: 1 base; J trimming: 5 bases; junction bases outside the gene matches: 2. The CDR3 runs to 13 residues. Germline assignment: CDR1 LGHNA and CDR2 YNFKEQ. CDR3 coding DNA: TGTGCCAGCAGCCAAGTCACAGGGGACGAGCAGTACTTC. Residues: CASSQVTGDEQYF.

CDR3 nucleotides: TGTGCCAGCAGGGTGGAAAGCGGGGGTACCTACGAGCAGTACTTC. It is translated as CASRVESGGTYEQYF. The chain carries TRBV2 and TRBJ2-7; 8 nucleotides agree with TRBD2. This CDR3 spans 15 amino acids. V trimming: 6 bases; J trimming: 2 bases; junction bases outside the gene matches: 9. Germline lookup yields CDR1 SNHLY and CDR2 FYNNEI.

The rearrangement uses TRBV6-5 and TRBJ1-1; no clear D gene. Deletions cut 2 bases from V and 7 bases from J, with 5 bases between. This CDR3 comprises 11 residues. The germline V gene encodes CDR1 MNHEY and CDR2 SVGAGI. The DNA for the CDR3 is TGTGCCAGCAGTTACCGGGGTGAAGCTTTCTTT. Translation gives CASSYRGEAFF.

V usage is TRBV19 and J usage is TRBJ2-1; TRBD2 is a possible D gene (5 bases). V lost 5 bases and J lost 3, with 14 bases in between. Germline CDR1 is LNHDA and CDR2 is SQIVND (reference sequence). This CDR3 spans 15 amino acids. For the CDR3, the DNA is TGTGCCAGTAGTTTAACCGGGGTAGGCTACAATGAGCAGTTCTTC. This translates into CASSLTGVGYNEQFF.

This clone was detected a few times. The chain has TRBV3-1 (or the pseudogene TRBV3-2) and TRBJ1-5; D remains unclear. Trimming left V 3 bases short and J 3 bases short, with 9 bases between. The CDR3 loop spans 14 amino acids. Germline assignment: CDR1 LGHDT and CDR2 YNNKEL (reference sequence). The CDR3 DNA reads TGTGCCAGCAGCCATGGGCAAGCCAATCAGCCCCAGCATTTT. It yields the protein CASSHGQANQPQHF.

This rearrangement joins TRBV3-1 (or the pseudogene TRBV3-2) to TRBJ2-2, with TRBD1 matching over 11 bases. V gave up 3 bases and J gave up 3 bases; unmatched junction bases: 3. The CDR3 contains 16 residues. Germline assignment: CDR1 LGHDT and CDR2 YNNKEL (reference sequence). CDR3 sequence (DNA): TGTGCCAGCAGCCACCGGGACAGGGGGGACACCGGGGAGCTGTTTTTT. It translates to CASSHRDRGDTGELFF.